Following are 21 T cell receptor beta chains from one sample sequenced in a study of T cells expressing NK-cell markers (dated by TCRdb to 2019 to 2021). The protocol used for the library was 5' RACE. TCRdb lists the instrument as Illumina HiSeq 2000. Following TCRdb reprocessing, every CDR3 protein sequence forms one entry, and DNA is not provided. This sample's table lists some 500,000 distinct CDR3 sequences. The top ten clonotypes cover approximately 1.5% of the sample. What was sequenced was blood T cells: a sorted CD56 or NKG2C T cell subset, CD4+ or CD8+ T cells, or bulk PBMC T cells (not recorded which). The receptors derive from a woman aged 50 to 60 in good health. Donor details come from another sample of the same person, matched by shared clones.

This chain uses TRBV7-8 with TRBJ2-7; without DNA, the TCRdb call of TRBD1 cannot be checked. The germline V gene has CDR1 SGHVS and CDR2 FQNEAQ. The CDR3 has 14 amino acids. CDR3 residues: CASSLPTGIYEQYF.

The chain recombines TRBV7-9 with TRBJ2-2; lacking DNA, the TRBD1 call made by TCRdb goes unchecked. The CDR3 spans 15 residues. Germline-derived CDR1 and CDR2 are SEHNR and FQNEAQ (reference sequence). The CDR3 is CASSTTGGGTGELFF.

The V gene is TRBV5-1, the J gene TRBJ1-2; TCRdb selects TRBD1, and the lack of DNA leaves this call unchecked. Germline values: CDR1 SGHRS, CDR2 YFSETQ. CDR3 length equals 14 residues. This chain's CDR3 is CASNSVGTENGYTF.

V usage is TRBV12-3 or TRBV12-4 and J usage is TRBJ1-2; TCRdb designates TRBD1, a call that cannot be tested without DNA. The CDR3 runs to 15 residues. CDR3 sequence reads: CASNRGRTGGYGYTF.

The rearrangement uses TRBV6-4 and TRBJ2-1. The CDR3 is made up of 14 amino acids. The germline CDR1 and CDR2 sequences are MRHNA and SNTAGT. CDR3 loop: CASSDSRVGNEQFF.

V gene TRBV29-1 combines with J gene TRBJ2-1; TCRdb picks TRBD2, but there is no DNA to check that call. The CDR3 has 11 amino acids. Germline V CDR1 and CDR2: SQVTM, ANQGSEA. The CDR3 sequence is CSVRSEGEQFF.

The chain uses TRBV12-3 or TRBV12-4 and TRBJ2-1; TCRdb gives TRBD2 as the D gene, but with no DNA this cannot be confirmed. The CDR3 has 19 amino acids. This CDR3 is CASSPIRPGLAGLGGPQFF.

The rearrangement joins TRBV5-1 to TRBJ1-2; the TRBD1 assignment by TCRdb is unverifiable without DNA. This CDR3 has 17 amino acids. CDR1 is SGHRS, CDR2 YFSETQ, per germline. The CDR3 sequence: CASSPSGAIRDLSGYTF.

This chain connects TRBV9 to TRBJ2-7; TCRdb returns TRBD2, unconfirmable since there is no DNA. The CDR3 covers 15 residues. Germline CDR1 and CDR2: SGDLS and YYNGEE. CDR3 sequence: CASARGWPGSYEQYF.

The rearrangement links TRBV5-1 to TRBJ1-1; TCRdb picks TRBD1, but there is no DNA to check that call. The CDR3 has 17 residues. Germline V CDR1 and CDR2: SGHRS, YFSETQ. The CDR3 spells CASSFGWTGVTNTEAFF.

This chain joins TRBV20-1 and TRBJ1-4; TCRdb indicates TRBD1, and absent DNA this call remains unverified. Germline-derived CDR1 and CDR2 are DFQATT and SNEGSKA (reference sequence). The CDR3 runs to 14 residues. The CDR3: CSLINREPDEKLFF.

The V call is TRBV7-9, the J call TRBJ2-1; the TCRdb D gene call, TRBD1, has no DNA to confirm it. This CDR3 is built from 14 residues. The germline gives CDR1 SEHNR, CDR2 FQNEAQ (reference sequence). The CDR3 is CASKSRDSNNEQFF.

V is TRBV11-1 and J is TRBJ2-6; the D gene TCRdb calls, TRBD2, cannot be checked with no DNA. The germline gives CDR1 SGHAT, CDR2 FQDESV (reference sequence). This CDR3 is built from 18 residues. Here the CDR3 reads CASSPSPGPASGANVLTF.

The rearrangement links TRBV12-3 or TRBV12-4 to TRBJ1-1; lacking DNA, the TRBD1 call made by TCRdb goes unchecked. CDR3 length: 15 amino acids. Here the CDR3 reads CASSTTGPRNTEAFF.

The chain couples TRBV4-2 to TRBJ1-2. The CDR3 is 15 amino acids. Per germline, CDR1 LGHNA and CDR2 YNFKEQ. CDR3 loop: CASSQGEQNTYGYTF.

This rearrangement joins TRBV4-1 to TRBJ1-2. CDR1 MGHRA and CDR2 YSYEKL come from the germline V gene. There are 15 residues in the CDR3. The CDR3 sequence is CASSQGEGTNYGYTF.

CDR3 in amino acids: CASRGTGVNEQFF. This chain links TRBV12-3 or TRBV12-4 with TRBJ2-1; TCRdb's D call of TRBD1 is untestable without DNA. This CDR3 comprises 13 residues.

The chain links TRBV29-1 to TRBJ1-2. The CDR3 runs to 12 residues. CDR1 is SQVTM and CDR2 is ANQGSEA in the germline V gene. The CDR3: CSVRITNYGYTF.

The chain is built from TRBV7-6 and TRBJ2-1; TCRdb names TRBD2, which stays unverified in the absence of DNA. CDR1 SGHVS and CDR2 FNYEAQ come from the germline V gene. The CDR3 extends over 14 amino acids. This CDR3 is CASSLAGTRDEQFF.

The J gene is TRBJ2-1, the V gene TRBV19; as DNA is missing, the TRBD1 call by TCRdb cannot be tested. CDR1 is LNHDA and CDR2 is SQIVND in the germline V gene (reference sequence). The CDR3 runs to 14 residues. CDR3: CASRTIGTANEQFF.

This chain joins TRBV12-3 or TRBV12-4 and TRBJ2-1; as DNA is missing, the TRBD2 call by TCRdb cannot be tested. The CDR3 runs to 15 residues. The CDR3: CASRGLANSYNEQFF.